This T cell receptor beta chain originates from a study of T-cell reconstitution after alpha-beta-depleted transplantation in children. Study-wide results and caveats: A year had passed since transplant, and T-cell counts and diversity by then came mostly from newly produced T cells. For some patients, TCRbeta diversity was high at day 60 because of recipient T cells and thymic progenitors that survived. In patients about two months after transplant, alpha-beta T cells reportedly arose from several hundred expanded graft clones.

A few counts support this clonotype. Its antigen is unidentified. As it was prepared, the TCRbeta library received unique molecular identifiers. TCRdb used MiXCR to reprocess the PCR reads, holding one entry per CDR3 protein. The sample records some 440,000 distinct CDR3 sequences, around 16% being singletons. This TCR came from a boy under three years old who had a stem cell transplant for Wiskott-Aldrich syndrome, so the T cells may come from the graft donor. Material: PBMCs, mostly from graft donor cells, obtained 360 days after TCRalphabeta/CD19-depleted stem cell transplant.

CDR3 nucleotides: TGCGCCAGCAGCTACAACAGGGGCCCAACCTACGAGCAGTACTTC. Translating it yields CASSYNRGPTYEQYF. The chain employs TRBV4-1 and TRBJ2-7; 7 positions match TRBD1. The J segment lost 2 bases and the V segment lost 5 bases, leaving 9 bases of the junction unmatched. Germline V gives CDR1 MGHRA, CDR2 YSYEKL. CDR3 length equals 15 residues.